This TCR beta chain was found in a study of T cell clones after liver transplantation. Study at large: Blood was drawn pre-transplant, before withdrawal, and after full or failed withdrawal.

CD3+CD4+ and CD3+CD8+ cells were FACS-sorted from thawed unstimulated PBMCs. The study, taken as a whole, reports: Post-transplant time points were not standardized, so conclusions are preliminary. Post-transplant, graft-donor-reactive CD4 TCRbeta sequences in blood dropped significantly in most of the 8 subjects.

The CDR3 is 17 residues long. The germline V gene has CDR1 MGHRA and CDR2 YSYEKL. The V and J ends lost 0 bases and 1 base respectively, with 15 bases between them. Assay used: immunoSEQ multiplex PCR; TCRdb lists only in-frame clones, some missing. The profile shows 95,000 to 130,000 clones, 90% of them singletons. The table lists this clone with a count of one. Its antigen is unidentified. This clonotype was sampled from a human patient who received a liver transplant. Certain T cells may be donor cells from the graft. The rearrangement links TRBV4-1 to TRBJ1-2; no clear D. The sample was CD4+ T cells from blood, taken 12 months after liver transplant. The CDR3 region is CASSQERLGRNNYGYTF. CDR3 nucleotide sequence: TGCGCCAGCAGCCAAGAACGACTGGGAAGAAATAACTATGGCTACACCTTC.